This TCR beta chain was sequenced during a study of response to subunit inactivated influenza vaccine. Notes on the study in general: Authors suggested each seasonal flu vaccination may recruit only limited numbers of new T cells.

TCRdb analysed the RT-PCR reads with MiXCR anew, one entry per CDR3 protein. The sample yields hundreds of thousands of distinct CDR3 sequences, around a sixth seen once. CDR1 is SGHDN and CDR2 is FVKESK in the germline V gene. The CDR3 has 16 amino acids. The V gene end was trimmed by 4 bases and the J gene end by 3 bases; junction bases not matched to a gene: 7. In regard to this clonotype: Its matching antigen is unknown.

The clonotype originates from a man aged 50-60 years who received an inactivated influenza vaccine. The chain carries TRBV14 and TRBJ2-1; 9 positions match TRBD1. Sequenced here: PBMCs from blood, sampled 4 to 6 days after vaccination. CDR3: CASSRPPGQGYNEQFF. The CDR3 DNA reads as TGTGCCAGCAGCCGTCCTCCGGGACAGGGCTACAATGAGCAGTTCTTC. The full variable domain, in which reference TRBV14 and TRBJ2-1 provide the parts outside the CDR3, is EAGVTQFPSHSVIEKGQTVTLRCDPISGHDNLYWYRRVMGKEIKFLLHFVKESKQDESGMPNNRFLAERTGGTYSTLKVQPAELEDSGVYFCASSRPPGQGYNEQFFGPGTRLTVL.